The 28 T cell receptor beta chains below were found in one sample sequenced in a study of T cells in Graves' hyperthyroidism and ophthalmopathy. RNA transcripts provided the source from which TCR beta CDR3 regions were amplified. Using the HTBI primer set, a first-round RT-PCR was run on the TCR CDR3. One entry per CDR3 protein results from TCRdb running MiXCR on the multiplex PCR reads. Of fewer than 400,000 distinct CDR3 sequences listed, 11% to 15% are singletons. The sample comprised blood. Source of these receptors: a man in his forties or fifties with Graves' ophthalmopathy.

This clonotype has ten or more counts. The J gene is TRBJ2-1, the V gene TRBV12-3 or TRBV12-4; 7 nucleotides match TRBD2. CDR3 length: 15 residues. V lost 6 bases to trimming and J lost 2 bases; unmatched junction nucleotides: 7. As DNA, the CDR3 is TGTGCCAGCAGCAGCGGGGTCGGGACCTACAATGAGCAGTTCTTC. It yields the protein CASSSGVGTYNEQFF.

This clonotype was seen at least ten times. The rearrangement uses TRBV11-1 and TRBJ2-1; D gene uncertain. Per germline, CDR1 SGHAT and CDR2 FQDESV (reference sequence). The CDR3 is made up of 15 amino acids. Trimming removed 5 bases from V and 4 bases from J, with 15 bases in between. CDR3 sequence (DNA): TGTGCCAGCAGCCCTCTACGGCGAAAATACAATGAGCAGTTCTTC. Residues: CASSPLRRKYNEQFF.

This clonotype turned up a few times. This chain connects TRBV12-3 or TRBV12-4 to TRBJ1-5; TRBD1 aligns across 9 bases. This CDR3 is 14 amino acids long. V gave up 7 bases and J gave up 4 bases; unmatched junction bases: 5. The CDR3 here is CASIGTGRNQPQHF. DNA for the CDR3: TGTGCCAGCATCGGGACAGGGAGGAATCAGCCCCAGCATTTT.

This clonotype appeared a few times. V usage is TRBV12-5 and J usage is TRBJ2-5; 10 bases line up with TRBD1. The germline V gene has CDR1 LGHNT and CDR2 FRNRAP. The CDR3 consists of 14 residues. The ends lost 6 bases at V and 5 bases at J; junction bases unmatched: 6. DNA of the CDR3: TGTGCTAGTGGCCTGGGACAGGGGTCGGAGACCCAGTACTTC. Its translation: CASGLGQGSETQYF.

This clonotype showed up many times. V and J are TRBV20-1 and TRBJ2-3; D unclear. The V end was cut by 0 bases, the J end by 6 bases, with 10 bases between. This CDR3 is built from 13 residues. The germline V gene encodes CDR1 DFQATT and CDR2 SNEGSKA (reference sequence). The CDR3: CSARDELEDTQYF. The CDR3 coding sequence is TGCAGTGCTAGAGATGAGTTGGAGGATACGCAGTATTTT.

This clonotype was seen many times. The chain has TRBV28 and TRBJ2-6; 7 bases agree with TRBD1. V was clipped by 9 bases and J by 2 bases; unmatched bases: 16. The CDR3 contains 18 residues. Looked up from germline, CDR1 is MDHEN and CDR2 is SYDVKM. The CDR3 nucleotides are TGTGCCAGTCTTCCCGACAGGGTCAATCGCCCTGGGGCCAACGTCCTGACTTTC. It is translated as CASLPDRVNRPGANVLTF.

This clonotype has at least ten counts. The V call is TRBV15, the J call TRBJ1-1; D not resolved. Germline V lookup: CDR1 LNHNV, CDR2 YYDKDF (reference sequence). The CDR3 covers 17 residues. Deletions cut 1 base from V and 1 base from J, with 16 bases between. CDR3: CATSRVGGVATNTEAFF. In nucleotides, the CDR3 is TGTGCCACCAGCAGAGTAGGCGGGGTTGCGACGAACACTGAAGCTTTCTTT.

Only a few counts were recorded for this clonotype. V gene TRBV7-9 combines with J gene TRBJ2-3; 7 bases map to TRBD1. The CDR3 runs 15 residues. After removal of 1 base from V and 5 bases from J, the junction contained 6 bases not matched to a gene. Germline CDR1 and CDR2: SEHNR and FQNEAQ (reference sequence). CDR3 sequence (DNA): TGTGCCAGCAGCTTAGGGCTGACAGGGAAAGATACGCAGTATTTT. It translates to CASSLGLTGKDTQYF.

Many counts were recorded for this clonotype. The genes are TRBV10-3 and TRBJ2-6; no clear D gene. Germline V CDR1 and CDR2: ENHRY, SYGVKD. CDR3 length equals 15 residues. V lost 3 bases, J lost 4 bases, and 10 bases lay in between. The CDR3 is CAISDSIAGANVLTF. The CDR3 region has the DNA TGTGCCATCAGTGACTCGATTGCCGGGGCCAACGTCCTGACTTTC.

This clonotype was recorded at least ten times. This chain connects TRBV20-1 to TRBJ1-5; 7 bases line up with TRBD1. Germline trimming cut 4 bases from V and 0 bases from J; bases unmatched to any gene: 6. This CDR3 comprises 15 residues. Germline CDR1 and CDR2: DFQATT and SNEGSKA (reference sequence). As DNA, the CDR3 is TGCAGTGCTATCCCAGGGACAGATAGCAATCAGCCCCAGCATTTT. Protein sequence: CSAIPGTDSNQPQHF.

The sample holds many counts of this clonotype. V is TRBV6-1 and J is TRBJ1-5; TRBD1 matches at 7 bases. Germline V lookup: CDR1 MNHNS, CDR2 SASEGT. V trimming: 6 bases; J trimming: 6 bases; junction bases outside the gene matches: 8. There are 14 residues in the CDR3. In nucleotides, the CDR3 is TGTGCCAGCAGGAAGACAGGGTCGGGTCAGCCCCAGCATTTT. It specifies CASRKTGSGQPQHF.

This clonotype occurred many times. This chain links TRBV30 with TRBJ2-3, with a tentative D call TRBD2 (5 bases). The CDR3 covers 14 residues. Germline V gene data show CDR1 as GTSNPN and CDR2 as SVGIG (reference sequence). V was clipped by 1 base and J by 2 bases, with 10 bases between them. The CDR3 sequence is CAWSDGKPTDTQYF. Written as DNA, the CDR3 is TGTGCCTGGAGTGACGGGAAGCCCACAGATACGCAGTATTTT.

Ten or more counts support this clonotype. This sequence joins TRBV18 and TRBJ2-3; 9 bases fit TRBD2. CDR3 length: 14 amino acids. Germline V gene lookup returns CDR1 KGHSH and CDR2 LQKENI. V shed 4 bases and J 4 bases; nucleotides not matched to a gene: 3. The CDR3 bases are TGTGCCAGCTCACTAGCGGGAGACCCAGATACGCAGTATTTT. Protein sequence: CASSLAGDPDTQYF.

This clonotype has at least ten counts. This chain links TRBV5-6 with TRBJ2-5; 8 bases fit TRBD1. CDR3 size: 15 residues. Germline assignment: CDR1 SGHDT and CDR2 YYEEEE. Losses at the gene ends were 4 bases for V and 3 bases for J; bases not matched to a gene: 8. CDR3 sequence: CASSRIGQGEETQYF. The DNA for the CDR3 is TGTGCCAGCAGCCGGATTGGACAGGGTGAAGAGACCCAGTACTTC.

In this sample, this clonotype turned up a few times. The rearrangement joins TRBV20-1 to TRBJ1-6; D is ambiguous. The CDR3 length is 13 residues. The ends were cut back, 2 bases at V and 10 bases at J, with 12 bases in the middle. In germline, CDR1 is DFQATT, CDR2 SNEGSKA (reference sequence). Here the CDR3 reads CSARRVGGSPLHF. The CDR3 DNA is TGCAGTGCTAGACGGGTGGGAGGGTCACCCCTCCACTTT.

The V and J genes are TRBV7-3 and TRBJ2-1, with D maybe TRBD2 (6 bases). CDR1 and CDR2 from the germline V gene are SGHTA and FQGTGA. This CDR3 is 15 amino acids long. Trimming took off 5 bases at V and 0 bases at J, with 11 bases between the two ends. DNA of the CDR3: TGTGCCAGCAGCCGACTAGGGCCCTCCTACAATGAGCAGTTCTTC. Its protein is CASSRLGPSYNEQFF.

Many counts were recorded for this clonotype. V gene TRBV5-1 combines with J gene TRBJ2-1; D not certain. CDR1 SGHRS and CDR2 YFSETQ come from the germline V gene. Trimming shortened V by 4 bases and J by 5 bases, and 10 bases separated the two germline ends. The CDR3 is 13 amino acids. In DNA form, the CDR3 reads TGCGCCAGCAGCGCCCCGAACAACAATGAGCAGTTCTTC. Its protein product is CASSAPNNNEQFF.

This clonotype was observed a few times. This sequence joins TRBV19 and TRBJ2-4, with a tentative D call TRBD1 (6 bases). Germline CDR1 and CDR2: LNHDA and SQIVND (reference sequence). The CDR3 length is 19 residues. Deletions cut 0 bases from V and 3 bases from J, with 21 bases between. The CDR3: CASSIDLFGRGDGKNIQYF. CDR3 in DNA: TGTGCCAGTAGTATAGATCTCTTTGGCAGGGGAGATGGCAAAAACATTCAGTACTTC.

Only a few counts were recorded for this clonotype. The chain uses TRBV19 and TRBJ1-6, with D tentatively TRBD1 (5 bases). The germline V gene encodes CDR1 LNHDA and CDR2 SQIVND (reference sequence). V was clipped by 5 bases and J by 7 bases, with 15 bases between them. The CDR3 spans 15 residues. This CDR3 reads CASSVNRPTNSPLHF. The CDR3, as DNA: TGTGCCAGTAGTGTGAACAGGCCTACCAATTCACCCCTCCACTTT.

At least ten counts were recorded for this clonotype. The chain recombines TRBV29-1 with TRBJ2-5; D tentatively fits TRBD1 or TRBD2 (5 bases each). The CDR3 covers 13 residues. Trimming took off 2 bases at V and 14 bases at J, with 21 bases between the two ends. The germline V gene encodes CDR1 SQVTM and CDR2 ANQGSEA. CDR3 DNA: TGCAGCGTTGAAAACAACCGGGACGAGATAACTTACTTC. This sequence encodes CSVENNRDEITYF.

V is TRBV19 and J is TRBJ2-7; 7 bases match TRBD1. CDR3 length: 14 amino acids. V gave up 5 bases and J gave up 2 bases; unmatched junction bases: 6. Per the germline V gene, CDR1 is LNHDA and CDR2 is SQIVND (reference sequence). The CDR3 loop is CASSQTGPPYEQYF. The DNA of the CDR3 is TGTGCCAGTAGTCAGACAGGGCCACCCTACGAGCAGTACTTC. Based on the CDR3 plus reference TRBV19 and TRBJ2-7, the full variable domain is DGGITQSPKYLFRKEGQNVTLSCEQNLNHDAMYWYRQDPGQGLRLIYYSQIVNDFQKGDIAEGYSVSREKKESFPLTVTSAQKNPTAFYLCASSQTGPPYEQYFGPGTRLTVT.

This clonotype appeared many times. CDR3 sequence reads: CSARTPGFQNRPNEQFF. The CDR3 coding sequence is TGCAGTGCTAGAACACCCGGGTTTCAAAACCGCCCCAATGAGCAGTTCTTC. The chain recombines TRBV20-1 with TRBJ2-1; D uncertain. V lost 2 bases and J 6 bases, leaving 23 bases between the germline ends. Germline V gene lookup returns CDR1 DFQATT and CDR2 SNEGSKA (reference sequence). The CDR3 extends over 17 amino acids.

This clonotype appeared many times. This chain connects TRBV11-3 to TRBJ2-3; 9 bases map to TRBD2. Germline values: CDR1 SGHNT, CDR2 YENEEA. Losses at the gene ends were 5 bases for V and 0 bases for J; bases not matched to a gene: 6. This CDR3 is built from 16 residues. As DNA, the CDR3 is TGTGCCAGCAGCGGAAGCCTAGCGGGAAGCACAGATACGCAGTATTTT. Its translation: CASSGSLAGSTDTQYF.

This clonotype showed up many times. V is TRBV4-1 and J is TRBJ1-1; D unresolved. The germline V gene has CDR1 MGHRA and CDR2 YSYEKL. V lost 3 bases, J lost 2 bases, and 13 bases lay in between. The CDR3 is made up of 15 amino acids. The CDR3 spells CASSQVARGNTEAFF. In nucleotides, the CDR3 is TGCGCCAGCAGCCAGGTGGCGCGGGGAAACACTGAAGCTTTCTTT.

This clonotype was seen more than once but under ten times. The chain couples TRBV2 to TRBJ2-7, with 9 bases lining up with TRBD2. V trimming: 6 bases; J trimming: 2 bases; junction bases outside the gene matches: 8. The CDR3 has 15 residues. The germline gives CDR1 SNHLY, CDR2 FYNNEI. The CDR3 loop reads CASSATSGTTYEQYF. The CDR3, as DNA: TGTGCCAGCAGCGCGACTAGCGGCACAACCTACGAGCAGTACTTC.

The V call is TRBV9, the J call TRBJ2-7; 7 bases line up with TRBD2. J gave up 3 bases and V 0 bases, and 6 bases lay outside the gene matches. The germline gives CDR1 SGDLS, CDR2 YYNGEE. The CDR3 extends over 15 amino acids. As DNA, the CDR3 is TGTGCCAGCAGCGTAGGGGCGGGAGTTATCTACGAGCAGTACTTC. As protein: CASSVGAGVIYEQYF.

J is TRBJ2-5 and V is TRBV29-1; D not resolved. CDR1 and CDR2 from the germline V gene are SQVTM and ANQGSEA. V lost 2 bases and J 1 base, leaving 8 bases between the germline ends. The CDR3 sequence is 13 residues long. CDR3 region: CSVERQLQETQYF. CDR3 sequence (DNA): TGCAGCGTTGAACGGCAGCTCCAAGAGACCCAGTACTTC.

This clonotype was seen ten or more times. The rearrangement links TRBV6-6 to TRBJ2-7; tentatively, D is TRBD2 (6 bases). This CDR3 contains 18 residues. The germline gives CDR1 MNHNY, CDR2 SVGAGI (reference sequence). Between the trimmed V and J ends, which lost 0 bases and 0 bases, there was a span of 18 bases. CDR3 region: CASSYSRLLRGSSYEQYF. CDR3 DNA: TGTGCCAGCAGTTACTCTCGGCTTCTTCGGGGGTCCTCCTACGAGCAGTACTTC.